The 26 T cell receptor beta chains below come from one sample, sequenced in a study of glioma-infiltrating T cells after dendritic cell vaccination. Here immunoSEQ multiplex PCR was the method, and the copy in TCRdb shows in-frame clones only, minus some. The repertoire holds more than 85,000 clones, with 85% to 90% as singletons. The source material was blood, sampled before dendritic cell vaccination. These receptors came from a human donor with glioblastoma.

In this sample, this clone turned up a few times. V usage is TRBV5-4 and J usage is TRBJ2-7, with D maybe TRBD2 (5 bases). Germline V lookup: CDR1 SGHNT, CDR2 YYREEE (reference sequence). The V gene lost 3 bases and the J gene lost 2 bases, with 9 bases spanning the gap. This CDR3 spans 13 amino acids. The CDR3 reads CASSYGEPYEQYF. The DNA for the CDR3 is TGTGCCAGCAGCTACGGGGAGCCCTACGAGCAGTACTTC.

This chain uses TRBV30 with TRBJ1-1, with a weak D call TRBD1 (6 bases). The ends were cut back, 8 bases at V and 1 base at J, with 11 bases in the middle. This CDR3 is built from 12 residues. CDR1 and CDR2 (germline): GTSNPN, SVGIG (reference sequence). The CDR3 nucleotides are TGTGCCCGGCAACAGGGGAACACTGAAGCTTTCTTT. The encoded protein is CARQQGNTEAFF. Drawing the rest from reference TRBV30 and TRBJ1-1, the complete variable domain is SQTIHQWPATLVQPVGSPLSLECTVEGTSNPNLYWYRQAAGRGLQLLFYSVGIGQISSEVPQNLSASRPQDRQFILSSKKLLLSDSGFYLCARQQGNTEAFFGQGTRLTVV.

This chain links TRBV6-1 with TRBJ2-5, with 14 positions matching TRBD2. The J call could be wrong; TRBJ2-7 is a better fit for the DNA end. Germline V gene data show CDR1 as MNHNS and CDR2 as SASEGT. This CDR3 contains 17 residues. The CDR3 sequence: CASSEGLAGANSYEQYF. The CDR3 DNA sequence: TGTGCCAGCAGTGAGGGACTAGCGGGGGCGAACTCCTACGAGCAGTACTTC.

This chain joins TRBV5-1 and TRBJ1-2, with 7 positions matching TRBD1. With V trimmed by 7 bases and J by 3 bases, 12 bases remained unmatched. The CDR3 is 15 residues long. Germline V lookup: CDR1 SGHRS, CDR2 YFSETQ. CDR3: CASRVEGARDYGYTF. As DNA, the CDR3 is TGCGCCAGCCGAGTGGAGGGGGCGCGAGACTATGGCTACACCTTC.

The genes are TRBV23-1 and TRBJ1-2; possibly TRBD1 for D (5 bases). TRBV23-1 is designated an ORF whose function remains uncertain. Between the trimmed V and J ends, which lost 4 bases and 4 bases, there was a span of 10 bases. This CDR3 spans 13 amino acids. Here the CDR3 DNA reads TGCGCCAGCAGTCGGGGCAGGCTCTATGGCTACACCTTC. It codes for CASSRGRLYGYTF.

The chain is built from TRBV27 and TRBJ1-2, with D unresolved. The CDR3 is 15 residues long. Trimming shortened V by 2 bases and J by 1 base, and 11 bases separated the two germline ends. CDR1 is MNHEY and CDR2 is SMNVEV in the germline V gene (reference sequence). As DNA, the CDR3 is TGTGCCAGCAGTTTAGTTTTCTGGAGTAACTATGGCTACACCTTC. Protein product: CASSLVFWSNYGYTF.

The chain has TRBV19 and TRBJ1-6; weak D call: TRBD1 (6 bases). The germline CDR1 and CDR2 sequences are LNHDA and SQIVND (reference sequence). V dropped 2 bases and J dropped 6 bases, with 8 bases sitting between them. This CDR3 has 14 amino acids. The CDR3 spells CASSITGINSPLHF. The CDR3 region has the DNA TGTGCCAGTAGTATAACAGGGATTAATTCACCCCTCCACTTT. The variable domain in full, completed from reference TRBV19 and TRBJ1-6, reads DGGITQSPKYLFRKEGQNVTLSCEQNLNHDAMYWYRQDPGQGLRLIYYSQIVNDFQKGDIAEGYSVSREKKESFPLTVTSAQKNPTAFYLCASSITGINSPLHFGNGTRLTVT.

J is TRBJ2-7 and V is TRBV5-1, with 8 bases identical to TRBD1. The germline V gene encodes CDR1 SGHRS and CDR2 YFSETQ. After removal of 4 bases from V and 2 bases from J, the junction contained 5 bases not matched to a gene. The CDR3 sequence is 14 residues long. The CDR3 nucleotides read TGCGCCAGCAGCAAGGACAGGGAGGCCTACGAGCAGTACTTC. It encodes CASSKDREAYEQYF.

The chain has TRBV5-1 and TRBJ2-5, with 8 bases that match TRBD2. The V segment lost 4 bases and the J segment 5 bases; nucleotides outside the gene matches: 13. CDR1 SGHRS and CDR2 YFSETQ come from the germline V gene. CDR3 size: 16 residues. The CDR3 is CASSGPGSGERETQYF. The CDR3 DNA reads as TGCGCCAGCAGCGGTCCGGGTAGCGGGGAACGGGAGACCCAGTACTTC.

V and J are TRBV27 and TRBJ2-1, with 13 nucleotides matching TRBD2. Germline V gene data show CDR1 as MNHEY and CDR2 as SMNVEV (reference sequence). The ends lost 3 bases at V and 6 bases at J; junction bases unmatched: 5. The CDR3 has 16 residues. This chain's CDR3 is CASSFTSGGAVNEQFF. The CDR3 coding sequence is TGTGCCAGCAGTTTCACTAGCGGGGGGGCCGTCAATGAGCAGTTCTTC.

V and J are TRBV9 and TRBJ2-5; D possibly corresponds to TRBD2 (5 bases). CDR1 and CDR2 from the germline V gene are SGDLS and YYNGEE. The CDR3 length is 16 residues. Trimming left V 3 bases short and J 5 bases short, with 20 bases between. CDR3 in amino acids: CASSEAAGRVGETQYF. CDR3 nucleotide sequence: TGTGCCAGCAGCGAGGCTGCCGGGCGGGTGGGCGAGACCCAGTACTTC.

The CDR3 loop is CASKIGQGYAEAFF. The CDR3 DNA sequence: TGTGCCAGTAAGATCGGACAGGGATACGCTGAAGCTTTCTTT. The genes are TRBV19 and TRBJ1-1; 8 bases line up with TRBD1. The CDR3 length is 14 residues. V shed 7 bases, J shed 6 bases, and the junction held 10 bases outside the gene matches. From germline, CDR1 is LNHDA and CDR2 SQIVND (reference sequence). The whole variable domain, filled in from reference TRBV19 and TRBJ1-1, reads DGGITQSPKYLFRKEGQNVTLSCEQNLNHDAMYWYRQDPGQGLRLIYYSQIVNDFQKGDIAEGYSVSREKKESFPLTVTSAQKNPTAFYLCASKIGQGYAEAFFGQGTRLTVV.

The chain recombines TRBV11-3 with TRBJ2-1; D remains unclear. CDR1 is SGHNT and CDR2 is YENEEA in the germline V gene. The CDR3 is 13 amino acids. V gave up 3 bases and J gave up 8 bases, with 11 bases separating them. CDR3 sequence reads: CASSFDPNYEQFF. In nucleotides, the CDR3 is TGTGCCAGCAGCTTCGATCCGAACTATGAGCAGTTCTTC.

DNA of the CDR3: TGCGCCAGCAGCTTCCGGGAAAGGGCGCGAGAGACCCAGTACTTC. It yields the protein CASSFRERARETQYF. The chain has TRBV5-1 and TRBJ2-5; possible D gene TRBD2, 5 bases. CDR1 and CDR2 from the germline V gene are SGHRS and YFSETQ. There are 15 residues in the CDR3. Trimming stripped 2 bases from V and 4 bases from J, with 15 bases between. Supplemented by reference TRBV5-1 and TRBJ2-5, the full variable domain reads KAGVTQTPRYLIKTRGQQVTLSCSPISGHRSVSWYQQTPGQGLQFLFEYFSETQRNKGNFPGRFSGRQFSNSRSEMNVSTLELGDSALYLCASSFRERARETQYFGPGTRLLVL.

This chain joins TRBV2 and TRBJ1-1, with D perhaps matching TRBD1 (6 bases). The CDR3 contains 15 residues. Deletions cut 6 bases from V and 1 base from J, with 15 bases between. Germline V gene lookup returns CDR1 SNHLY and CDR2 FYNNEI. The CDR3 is CASRTTGTPNTEAFF. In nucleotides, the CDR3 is TGTGCCAGCAGGACTACCGGGACACCGAACACTGAAGCTTTCTTT.

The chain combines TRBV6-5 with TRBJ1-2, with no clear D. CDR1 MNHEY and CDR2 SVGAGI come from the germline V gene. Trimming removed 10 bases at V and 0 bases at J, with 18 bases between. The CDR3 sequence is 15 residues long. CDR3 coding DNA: TGTGCCACCCACGAGAGAGGAACTACTAACTATGGCTACACCTTC. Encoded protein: CATHERGTTNYGYTF.

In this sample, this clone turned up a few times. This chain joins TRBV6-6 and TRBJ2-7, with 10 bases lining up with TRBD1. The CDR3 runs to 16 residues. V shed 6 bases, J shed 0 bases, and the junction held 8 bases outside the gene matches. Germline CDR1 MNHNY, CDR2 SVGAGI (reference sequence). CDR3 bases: TGTGCCAGCAGGCCAGCCGGGACAGGGGCCTCCTACGAGCAGTACTTC. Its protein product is CASRPAGTGASYEQYF.

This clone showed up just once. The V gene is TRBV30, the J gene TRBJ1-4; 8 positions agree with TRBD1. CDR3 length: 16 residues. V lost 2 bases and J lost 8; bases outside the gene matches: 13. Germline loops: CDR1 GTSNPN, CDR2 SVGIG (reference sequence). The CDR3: CAWSPLRTGRGEKLFF. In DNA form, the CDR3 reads TGTGCCTGGAGTCCACTACGGACAGGGAGAGGCGAAAAACTGTTTTTT.

The CDR3 region has the DNA TGTGCCAGCAGCCCCGCGAGTAGCAGGGGGCCTCCTAACTATGGCTACACCTTC. This encodes CASSPASSRGPPNYGYTF. The chain uses TRBV9 and TRBJ1-2; TRBD1 matches 8 bases. The germline V gene encodes CDR1 SGDLS and CDR2 YYNGEE. This CDR3 spans 18 amino acids. V was clipped by 4 bases and J by 0 bases; unmatched bases: 14.

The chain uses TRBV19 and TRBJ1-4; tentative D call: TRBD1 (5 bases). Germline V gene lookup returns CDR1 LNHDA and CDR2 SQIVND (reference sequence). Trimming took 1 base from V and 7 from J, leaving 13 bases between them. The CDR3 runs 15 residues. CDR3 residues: CASSIVQGLSEKLFF. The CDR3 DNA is TGTGCCAGTAGTATAGTGCAGGGTCTAAGTGAAAAACTGTTTTTT.

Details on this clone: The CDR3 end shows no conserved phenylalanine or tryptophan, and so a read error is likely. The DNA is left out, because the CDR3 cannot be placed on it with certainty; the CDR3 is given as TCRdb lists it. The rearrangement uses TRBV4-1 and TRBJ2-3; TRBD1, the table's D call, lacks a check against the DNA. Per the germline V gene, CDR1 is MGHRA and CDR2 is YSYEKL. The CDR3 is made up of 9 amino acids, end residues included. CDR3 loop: CASSHGQPG.

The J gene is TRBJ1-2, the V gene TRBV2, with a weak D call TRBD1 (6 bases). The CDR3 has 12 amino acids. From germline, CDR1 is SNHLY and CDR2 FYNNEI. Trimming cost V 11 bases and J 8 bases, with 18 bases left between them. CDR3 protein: CASEGGLQGYTF. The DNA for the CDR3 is TGTGCCTCGGAGGGGGGGCTTCAAGGCTACACCTTC.

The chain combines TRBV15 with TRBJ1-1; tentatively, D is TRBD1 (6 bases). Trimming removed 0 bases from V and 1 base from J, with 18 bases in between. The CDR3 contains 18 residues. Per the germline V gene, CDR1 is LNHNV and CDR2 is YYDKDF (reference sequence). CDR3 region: CATSRDQAGDYWNTEAFF. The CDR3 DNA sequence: TGTGCCACCAGCAGAGATCAGGCAGGGGATTATTGGAACACTGAAGCTTTCTTT.

CDR3 bases: TGCGCCAGCAGCCCGGGGGGCCCTGATCCCTACGAGCAGTACTTC. It yields the protein CASSPGGPDPYEQYF. The rearrangement uses TRBV5-1 and TRBJ2-7, with a weak D call TRBD2 (7 bases). The CDR3 has 15 amino acids. Germline CDR1 reads SGHRS; CDR2 reads YFSETQ. Trimming removed 4 bases at V and 2 bases at J, with 16 bases between. The full variable domain, rest sourced from reference TRBV5-1 and TRBJ2-7, is KAGVTQTPRYLIKTRGQQVTLSCSPISGHRSVSWYQQTPGQGLQFLFEYFSETQRNKGNFPGRFSGRQFSNSRSEMNVSTLELGDSALYLCASSPGGPDPYEQYFGPGTRLTVT.

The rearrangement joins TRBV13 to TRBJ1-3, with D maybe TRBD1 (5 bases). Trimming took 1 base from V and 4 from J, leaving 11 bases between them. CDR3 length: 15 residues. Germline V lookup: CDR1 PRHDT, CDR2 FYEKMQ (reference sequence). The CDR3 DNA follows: TGTGCCAGCAGCTTAGTTCAGGGTTACGGAAACACCATATATTTT. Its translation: CASSLVQGYGNTIYF.

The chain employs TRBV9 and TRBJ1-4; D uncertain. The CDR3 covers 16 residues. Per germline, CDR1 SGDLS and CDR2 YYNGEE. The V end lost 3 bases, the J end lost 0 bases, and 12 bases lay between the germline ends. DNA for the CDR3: TGTGCCAGCAGCGATCCCCGGGATACAACTAATGAAAAACTGTTTTTT. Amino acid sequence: CASSDPRDTTNEKLFF.